A single sample is the source of the 32 T cell receptor beta chains below, sequenced in a study of blood T cell repertoires in COVID-19. Libraries were prepared by immunoSEQ multiplex PCR; TCRdb keeps only in-frame clonotypes and omits some of them. Found here are some 260,000 clones, approximately 90% of them singletons; the top ten hold 2.1%. The source material was peripheral blood. Receptor source: a woman aged 35 to 49 who had recovered from COVID-19.

The chain links TRBV6-2 or TRBV6-3 to TRBJ2-3; D remains ambiguous. With 6 bases removed from V and 2 bases from J, the gap between germline ends came to 6 bases. CDR3 length: 12 residues. The germline V gene encodes CDR1 MNHEY and CDR2 SVGEGT. This CDR3 is CASSSITDTQYF. DNA for the CDR3: TGTGCCAGCAGCTCAATCACAGATACGCAGTATTTT.

The V gene is TRBV27, the J gene TRBJ2-5, with 12 bases aligning to TRBD1. The V and J ends lost 8 bases and 2 bases, in that order; junction bases with no gene match: 12. CDR1 is MNHEY, CDR2 SMNVEV, per germline (reference sequence). This CDR3 has 17 amino acids. DNA for the CDR3: TGTGCCAGCTCCCGGGGACAGGGGGCCCCTCGGCAAGAGACCCAGTACTTC. It translates to CASSRGQGAPRQETQYF.

This clone was seen a few times. The chain recombines TRBV11-2 with TRBJ1-2; D gene uncertain. The CDR3 is 13 residues long. In germline, CDR1 is SGHAT, CDR2 FQNNGV. V was cut by 5 bases and J by 10 bases, with 17 bases left in between. The CDR3 region is CASSVGVYLDYTF. The CDR3 coding sequence is TGTGCCAGCAGCGTGGGAGTCTACCTGGACTACACCTTC.

The V call is TRBV28, the J call TRBJ2-5; 15 bases map to TRBD2. J was trimmed by 5 bases and V by 4 bases; bases with no gene match: 5. This CDR3 contains 16 residues. Looked up from germline, CDR1 is MDHEN and CDR2 is SYDVKM. The CDR3 nucleotides read TGTGCCAGCAGTTGGGGACTAGCGGGGGGTTGGGAGACCCAGTACTTC. This codes for CASSWGLAGGWETQYF.

The chain has TRBV21-1 and TRBJ1-6; the DNA was not used to check the table's D call, TRBD1. TRBV21-1 is a pseudogene locus. This CDR3 has 16 amino acids. CDR3 residues: CASSKAGGSYNSPLHF. CDR3 bases: TGTGCCAGCAGCAAAGCAGGGGGCTCCTATAATTCACCCCTCCACTTT.

The chain uses TRBV13 and TRBJ2-1; maybe TRBD1 (6 bases). Germline V gene lookup returns CDR1 PRHDT and CDR2 FYEKMQ (reference sequence). V was cut by 3 bases and J by 1 base, with 10 bases left in between. The CDR3 has 15 residues. CDR3 loop: CASSFQGLSYNEQFF. Written as DNA, the CDR3 is TGTGCCAGCAGCTTCCAGGGGCTATCCTACAATGAGCAGTTCTTC.

A note on this clone: The germline gene is not matched at one end of the junction; a read error may be the cause. V and J are TRBV11-2 and TRBJ2-2; a possible D gene is TRBD1 (5 bases). The CDR3 is 17 amino acids. Germline CDR1 is SGHAT and CDR2 is FQNNGV. The CDR3 protein is CASSALMGPANTGELFF. CDR3 bases: TGTGCCAGCAGCGCCTTGATGGGGCCGGCGAATACCGGGGAGCTGTTTTTT.

The chain carries TRBV19 and TRBJ2-3, with 7 bases lining up with TRBD2. The CDR3 covers 14 residues. CDR1 and CDR2 from the germline V gene are LNHDA and SQIVND (reference sequence). V gave up 5 bases and J gave up 4 bases; unmatched junction bases: 6. The CDR3 DNA sequence: TGTGCCAGTAGTGTCGGACTAGGGGCAGATACGCAGTATTTT. Translating gives CASSVGLGADTQYF.

The chain couples TRBV7-8 to TRBJ1-2, with 7 bases lining up with TRBD1. The germline V gene has CDR1 SGHVS and CDR2 FQNEAQ. The CDR3 has 13 residues. V dropped 5 bases and J dropped 8; count of bases not matched to a gene: 8. As DNA, the CDR3 is TGTGCCAGCAGCCTGGTAGGGGGCGGGGGCTACACCTTC. This gives the protein CASSLVGGGGYTF.

The CDR3 sequence is CASSVAGGFSGANVLTF. The CDR3 DNA follows: TGTGCCAGCAGTGTAGCGGGAGGATTCTCTGGGGCCAACGTCCTGACTTTC. The chain joins TRBV6-1 to TRBJ2-6, with 10 bases that match TRBD2. Trimming at V came to 4 bases and at J to 0 bases, leaving 3 bases not matched to a gene. From germline, CDR1 is MNHNS and CDR2 SASEGT. The CDR3 covers 17 residues.

The chain carries TRBV28 and TRBJ2-1; the D gene is possibly TRBD1 (6 bases). The CDR3 has 17 amino acids. Trimming left V 0 bases short and J 0 bases short, with 12 bases between. Germline CDR1 MDHEN, CDR2 SYDVKM. The CDR3 sequence is CASSLWVRGSSYNEQFF. The CDR3 nucleotides read TGTGCCAGCAGTTTATGGGTAAGGGGGAGCTCCTACAATGAGCAGTTCTTC.

V usage is TRBV7-2 and J usage is TRBJ2-7; 8 bases fit TRBD1. The trim removed 5 bases at V and 0 bases at J, leaving 9 bases unmatched. CDR3 size: 16 residues. Germline CDR1 and CDR2: SGHTA and FQGNSA. CDR3 sequence reads: CASSPTGARASYEQYF. The CDR3 nucleotides read TGTGCCAGCAGCCCGACAGGGGCGCGGGCCTCCTACGAGCAGTACTTC. Complete variable domain (other parts from reference TRBV7-2 and TRBJ2-7): GAGVSQSPSNKVTEKGKDVELRCDPISGHTALYWYRQSLGQGLEFLIYFQGNSAPDKSGLPSDRFSAERTGGSVSTLTIQRTQQEDSAVYLCASSPTGARASYEQYFGPGTRLTVT.

The rearrangement links TRBV4-2 to TRBJ2-7, with 7 bases matching TRBD1. CDR1 LGHNA and CDR2 YNFKEQ come from the germline V gene. V was clipped by 0 bases and J by 1 base; unmatched bases: 0. The CDR3 is made up of 14 amino acids. Here the CDR3 reads CASSQEGQSYEQYF. DNA for the CDR3: TGTGCCAGCAGCCAAGAGGGACAGTCCTACGAGCAGTACTTC.

The rearrangement uses TRBV7-3 and TRBJ1-2; 10 bases line up with TRBD1. The CDR3 spans 15 residues. The V and J ends lost 5 bases and 3 bases, in that order; junction bases with no gene match: 6. CDR1 is SGHTA, CDR2 FQGTGA, per germline. This chain's CDR3 is CASSPTGGEDYGYTF. CDR3 nucleotides: TGTGCCAGCAGCCCGACAGGGGGCGAAGACTATGGCTACACCTTC.

This sequence joins TRBV30 and TRBJ2-3, with 11 positions matching TRBD2. The CDR3 spans 17 residues. Germline CDR1 GTSNPN, CDR2 SVGIG (reference sequence). The V and J ends lost 0 bases and 1 base, in that order; junction bases with no gene match: 6. The CDR3 loop reads CAWSVASGGRGTDTQYF. DNA for the CDR3: TGTGCCTGGAGTGTCGCTAGCGGGGGGCGGGGCACAGATACGCAGTATTTT.

J is TRBJ2-3 and V is TRBV3-1 (or the pseudogene TRBV3-2); possible D gene TRBD2, 5 bases. Trimming cost V 4 bases and J 0 bases, with 17 bases left between them. The CDR3 totals 17 residues. Germline lookup yields CDR1 LGHDT and CDR2 YNNKEL (reference sequence). The CDR3 DNA reads as TGTGCCAGCAGCCGTGAGCCTGGAAGGACTAGCACAGATACGCAGTATTTT. This encodes CASSREPGRTSTDTQYF.

The genes are TRBV2 and TRBJ2-6, with unresolved D. V lost 2 bases to trimming and J lost 4 bases, with 9 bases between them. The CDR3 is 15 amino acids. Germline V gene sequence: CDR1 SNHLY, CDR2 FYNNEI. The CDR3 DNA sequence: TGTGCCAGCAGTGAACAGGCTCTCGGGGCCAACGTCCTGACTTTC. This gives the protein CASSEQALGANVLTF.

This clone is judged medium-sized (0.01 to 0.1%). The chain recombines TRBV10-1 with TRBJ2-5; D gene ambiguous. The germline gives CDR1 WNHNN, CDR2 SYGVQD (reference sequence). CDR3 length equals 14 residues. V lost 6 bases, J lost 6 bases, and 17 bases lay in between. The CDR3, as DNA: TGCGCCAGCAGCTACAGCCTTTCCCCGCAGACCCAGTACTTC. Its protein is CASSYSLSPQTQYF.

V usage is TRBV5-1 and J usage is TRBJ2-7; perhaps TRBD2 as D (6 bases). CDR1 and CDR2 (germline): SGHRS, YFSETQ. This CDR3 is built from 14 residues. V gave up 4 bases and J gave up 3 bases, with 14 bases separating them. The CDR3 loop reads CASSPGTPIYEQYF. The CDR3 coding sequence is TGCGCCAGCAGCCCCGGGACTCCCATCTACGAGCAGTACTTC.

The rearrangement links TRBV19 to TRBJ2-1, with D perhaps matching TRBD2 (5 bases). This CDR3 contains 12 residues. Trimming removed 5 bases from V and 6 bases from J, with 8 bases in between. Germline loops: CDR1 LNHDA, CDR2 SQIVND (reference sequence). The CDR3 region has the DNA TGTGCCAGTAGTCCAGGACTCAATGAGCAGTTCTTC. Its translation is CASSPGLNEQFF. The full variable domain, rest sourced from reference TRBV19 and TRBJ2-1, is DGGITQSPKYLFRKEGQNVTLSCEQNLNHDAMYWYRQDPGQGLRLIYYSQIVNDFQKGDIAEGYSVSREKKESFPLTVTSAQKNPTAFYLCASSPGLNEQFFGPGTRLTVL.

The chain recombines TRBV6-5 with TRBJ2-7; a weak D match, TRBD1 (7 bases). Germline assignment: CDR1 MNHEY and CDR2 SVGAGI. This CDR3 comprises 13 residues. Between the trimmed V and J ends, which lost 6 bases and 3 bases, there was a span of 12 bases. CDR3 loop: CASRRGTDYEQYF. In DNA form, the CDR3 reads TGTGCCAGCAGGCGCGGGACAGACTACGAGCAGTACTTC.

The V call is TRBV18, the J call TRBJ1-1; a weak D match, TRBD1 (6 bases). Between the trimmed V and J ends, which lost 1 base and 8 bases, there was a span of 11 bases. Per germline, CDR1 KGHSH and CDR2 LQKENI. CDR3 size: 13 residues. The CDR3 is CASSPQGGGEAFF. The CDR3 DNA is TGTGCCAGCTCACCACAGGGGGGGGGCGAAGCTTTCTTT.

This sequence joins TRBV19 and TRBJ2-7; 9 positions match TRBD1. Germline V gene data show CDR1 as LNHDA and CDR2 as SQIVND (reference sequence). The CDR3 spans 15 residues. V shed 5 bases, J shed 3 bases, and the junction held 8 bases outside the gene matches. In DNA form, the CDR3 reads TGTGCCAGTAGTCCCGGACAGGGGCCTCGCTACGAGCAGTACTTC. The encoded protein is CASSPGQGPRYEQYF.

V usage is TRBV7-6 and J usage is TRBJ2-7; 10 bases are shared with TRBD2. V shed 4 bases, J shed 2 bases, and the junction held 8 bases outside the gene matches. The CDR3 spans 16 residues. Per the germline V gene, CDR1 is SGHVS and CDR2 is FNYEAQ. In DNA form, the CDR3 reads TGTGCCAGCAGCTCCACTTCTAGCGGGAGCACCTACGAGCAGTACTTC. It encodes CASSSTSSGSTYEQYF.

This rearrangement joins TRBV30 to TRBJ2-1, with 9 bases aligning to TRBD2. This CDR3 region has 14 residues. The V and J ends lost 0 bases and 6 bases, in that order; junction bases with no gene match: 3. CDR1 is GTSNPN, CDR2 SVGIG, per germline (reference sequence). DNA for the CDR3: TGTGCCTGGAGTGTAGGCGGGGGGGCCAATGAGCAGTTCTTC. This translates into CAWSVGGGANEQFF.

The rearrangement uses TRBV2 and TRBJ1-3; unclear D gene. Between the trimmed V and J ends, which lost 7 bases and 0 bases, there was a span of 13 bases. Germline V gene data show CDR1 as SNHLY and CDR2 as FYNNEI. The length of the CDR3 is 15 residues. The CDR3 reads CASTNEVYSGNTIYF. For the CDR3, the DNA is TGTGCCAGCACGAACGAGGTATACTCTGGAAACACCATATATTTT.

This chain uses TRBV11-2 with TRBJ2-7; D may be TRBD1 (5 bases). The CDR3 consists of 15 residues. V lost 6 bases and J 0 bases, leaving 15 bases between the germline ends. Germline loops: CDR1 SGHAT, CDR2 FQNNGV. In DNA form, the CDR3 reads TGTGCCAGCAGTCCCGACAGCCGAGTCTCCTACGAGCAGTACTTC. Translation gives CASSPDSRVSYEQYF.

This chain joins TRBV6-5 and TRBJ1-1; D might be TRBD1 (6 bases). V was cut by 5 bases and J by 3 bases, with 10 bases left in between. Germline V gene data show CDR1 as MNHEY and CDR2 as SVGAGI. The CDR3 extends over 13 amino acids. CDR3 nucleotides: TGTGCCAGCAGTACCAGGGGAGACACTGAAGCTTTCTTT. It is translated as CASSTRGDTEAFF.

The J gene is TRBJ2-7, the V gene TRBV27; D gene unclear. Germline V CDR1 and CDR2: MNHEY, SMNVEV (reference sequence). The CDR3 loop spans 17 amino acids. V lost 2 bases to trimming and J lost 5 bases, with 22 bases between them. The DNA of the CDR3 is TGTGCCAGCAGTTTAACCCCAACCGGGTTCCCAACCCACGAGCAGTACTTC. This codes for CASSLTPTGFPTHEQYF.

The rearrangement links TRBV5-6 to TRBJ2-5; D might be TRBD2 (6 bases). V was shortened by 1 base and J by 2 bases, with 12 bases between the two germline ends. Germline CDR1 SGHDT, CDR2 YYEEEE. The CDR3 has 15 residues. In DNA form, the CDR3 reads TGTGCCAGCAGCTTGAAGGTCCTAGCGCAAGAGACCCAGTACTTC. Its protein product is CASSLKVLAQETQYF.

V and J are TRBV7-9 and TRBJ2-7; D unclear. Germline CDR1 SEHNR, CDR2 FQNEAQ (reference sequence). V shed 5 bases and J shed 5 bases, with 13 bases lying between them. CDR3 length equals 13 residues. The CDR3 bases are TGTGCCAGCAGCCAGCAGGTTATCGACGAGCAGTACTTC. Residues: CASSQQVIDEQYF.

The gene calls are TRBV4-3 and TRBJ2-7; 10 bases are shared with TRBD2. Per germline, CDR1 LGHNA and CDR2 YSLEER. The CDR3 is 16 amino acids. The V gene end was trimmed by 4 bases and the J gene end by 3 bases; junction bases not matched to a gene: 9. For the CDR3, the DNA is TGCGCCAGCAGCCGCCTCACTAGCGGGGTTATCTACGAGCAGTACTTC. This encodes CASSRLTSGVIYEQYF.